This is a list of T cell receptor beta chains from one sample in a study of molecular identifiers for immune sequencing clone quantification. TCRdb re-analysed the PCR reads in MiXCR, keeping a single row per CDR3 protein. The sample records about 640,000 distinct CDR3 sequences, about 20% being singletons. Sequencing was done on a sample of naive CD8+ T cells from blood, with Jurkat cell RNA spiked in. The receptors come from a human donor in good health. Some libraries in this study had Jurkat cell RNA spiked in. Both conserved end residues are part of each CDR3. A D gene is named only where the DNA matches it firmly. Clone size is given for some rows only: seen once, a few or many times, or a class if the clone is expanded.

15 | TRBD1 | TRBJ1-2 | TRBV30 | many | CAWNPGQGSFYGYTF | TGTGCCTGGAACCCCGGACAGGGGTCGTTCTATGGCTACACCTTC
14 | - | TRBJ2-5 | TRBV28 | many | CASSWVRGTETQYF | TGTGCCAGCAGTTGGGTAAGGGGCACTGAGACCCAGTACTTC
15 | - | TRBJ2-2 | TRBV12-3/TRBV12-4 | - | CASNLGGAGTGELFF | TGTGCCAGCAATCTAGGCGGAGCGGGCACCGGGGAGCTGTTTTTT
14 | - | TRBJ1-1 | TRBV4-1 | many | CASSQDYSNTEAFF | TGCGCCAGCAGCCAAGATTATTCGAACACTGAAGCTTTCTTT
16 | TRBD2 | TRBJ2-3 | TRBV29-1 | many | CSVPFSRRDYTDTQYF | TGCAGCGTGCCCTTCTCTAGGCGGGACTACACAGATACGCAGTATTTT
17 | TRBD1 | TRBJ2-1 | TRBV9 | - | CASSVEGRDRAYNEQFF | TGTGCCAGCAGCGTAGAGGGGAGGGACAGGGCCTACAATGAGCAGTTCTTC
15 | - | TRBJ2-3 | TRBV20-1 | - | CSARRTVFSTDTQYF | TGCAGTGCTAGACGGACAGTTTTTAGCACAGATACGCAGTATTTT
16 | TRBD2 | TRBJ2-5 | TRBV29-1 | many | CSVVPGLAGGQETQYF | TGCAGCGTTGTCCCGGGACTAGCGGGGGGTCAAGAGACCCAGTACTTC
15 | TRBD2 | TRBJ2-1 | TRBV7-2 | - | CASSYLAGGRDEQFF | TGTGCCAGCAGCTACTTAGCGGGAGGGCGGGATGAGCAGTTCTTC
17 | TRBD1 | TRBJ1-2 | TRBV27 | - | CASSAFGPSGTAESYTF | TGTGCCAGCAGTGCATTCGGCCCCTCCGGGACAGCAGAGAGCTACACCTTC
12 | - | TRBJ2-7 | TRBV30 | - | CAWGGFGSGQYF | TGTGCCTGGGGGGGGTTCGGCTCTGGGCAGTACTTC
13 | - | TRBJ2-3 | TRBV4-1 | many | CASSPIEADTQYF | TGCGCCAGCAGCCCGATAGAAGCAGATACGCAGTATTTT
17 | - | TRBJ2-3 | TRBV15 | many | CATSRTYGTTTPDTQYF | TGTGCCACCAGCAGAACGTACGGGACGACTACCCCGGATACGCAGTATTTT